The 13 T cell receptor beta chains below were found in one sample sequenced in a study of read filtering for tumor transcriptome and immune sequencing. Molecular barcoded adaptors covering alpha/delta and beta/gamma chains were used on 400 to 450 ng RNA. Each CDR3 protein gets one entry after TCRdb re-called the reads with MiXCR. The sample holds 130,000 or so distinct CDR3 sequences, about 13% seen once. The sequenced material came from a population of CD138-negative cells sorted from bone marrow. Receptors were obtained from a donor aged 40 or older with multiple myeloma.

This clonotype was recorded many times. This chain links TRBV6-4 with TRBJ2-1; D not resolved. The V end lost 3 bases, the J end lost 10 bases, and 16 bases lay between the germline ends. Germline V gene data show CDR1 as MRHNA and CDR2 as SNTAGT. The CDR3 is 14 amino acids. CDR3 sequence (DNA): TGTGCCAGCAGTGAATCGTTAGGTAGTGGCGAGCAGTTCTTC. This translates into CASSESLGSGEQFF.

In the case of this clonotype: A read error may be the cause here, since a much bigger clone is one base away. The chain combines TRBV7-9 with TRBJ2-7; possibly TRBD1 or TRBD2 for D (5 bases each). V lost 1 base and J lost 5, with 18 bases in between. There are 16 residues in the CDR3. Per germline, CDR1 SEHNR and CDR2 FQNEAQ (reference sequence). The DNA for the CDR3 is TGTGCCAGCAGCTTAGTAAGAGATAAGGGGAGCAACGAGCAGTACTTC. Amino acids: CASSLVRDKGSNEQYF.

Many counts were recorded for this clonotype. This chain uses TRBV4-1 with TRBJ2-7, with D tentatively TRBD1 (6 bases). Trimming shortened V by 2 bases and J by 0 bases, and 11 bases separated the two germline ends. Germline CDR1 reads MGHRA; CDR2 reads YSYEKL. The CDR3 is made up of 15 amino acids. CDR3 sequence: CASSQTGTFSYEQYF. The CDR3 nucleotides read TGCGCCAGCAGCCAAACCGGGACATTCTCCTACGAGCAGTACTTC.

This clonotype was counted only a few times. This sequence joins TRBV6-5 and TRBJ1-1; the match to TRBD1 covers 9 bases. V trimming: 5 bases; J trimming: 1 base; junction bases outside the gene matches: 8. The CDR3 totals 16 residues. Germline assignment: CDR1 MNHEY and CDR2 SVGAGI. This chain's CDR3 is CASSTHGQGPNTEAFF. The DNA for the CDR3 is TGTGCCAGCAGTACCCACGGACAGGGGCCGAACACTGAAGCTTTCTTT.

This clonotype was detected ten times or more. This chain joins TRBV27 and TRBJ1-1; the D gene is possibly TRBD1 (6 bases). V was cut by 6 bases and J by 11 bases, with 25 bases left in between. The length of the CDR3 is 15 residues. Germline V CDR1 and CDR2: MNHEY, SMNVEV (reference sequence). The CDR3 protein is CASRAGGRPSHRAFF. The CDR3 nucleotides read TGTGCCAGCAGGGCTGGGGGGCGCCCATCGCATCGGGCTTTCTTT.

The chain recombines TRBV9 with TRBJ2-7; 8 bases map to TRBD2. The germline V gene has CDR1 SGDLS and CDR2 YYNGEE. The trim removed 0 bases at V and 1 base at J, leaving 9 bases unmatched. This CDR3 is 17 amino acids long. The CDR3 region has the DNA TGTGCCAGCAGCGTAGGGTTCGGGCTAGCGGGTTCCTACGAGCAGTACTTC. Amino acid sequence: CASSVGFGLAGSYEQYF.

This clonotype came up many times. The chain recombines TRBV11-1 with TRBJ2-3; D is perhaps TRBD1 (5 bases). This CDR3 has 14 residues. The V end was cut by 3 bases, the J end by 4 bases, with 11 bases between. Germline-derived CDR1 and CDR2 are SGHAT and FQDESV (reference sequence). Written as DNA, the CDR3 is TGTGCCAGCAGCTTTGGGCAGGGCCCAGATACGCAGTATTTT. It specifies CASSFGQGPDTQYF.

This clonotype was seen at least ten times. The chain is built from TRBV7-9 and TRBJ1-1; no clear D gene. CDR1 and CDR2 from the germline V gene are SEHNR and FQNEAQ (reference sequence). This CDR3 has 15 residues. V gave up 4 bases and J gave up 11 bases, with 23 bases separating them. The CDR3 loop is CASSSRTVTPLGAFF. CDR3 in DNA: TGTGCCAGCAGCTCCAGAACCGTCACGCCGCTTGGGGCTTTCTTT.

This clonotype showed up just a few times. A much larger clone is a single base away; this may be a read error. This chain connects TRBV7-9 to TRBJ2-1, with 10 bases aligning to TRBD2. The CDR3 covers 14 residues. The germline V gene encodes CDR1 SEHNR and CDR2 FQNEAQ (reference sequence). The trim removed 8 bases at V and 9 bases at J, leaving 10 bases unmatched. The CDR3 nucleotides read TGTGCCAGCTCTAGCGGGAGTGTACTGGGTGAGCAGTTCTTC. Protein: CASSSGSVLGEQFF.

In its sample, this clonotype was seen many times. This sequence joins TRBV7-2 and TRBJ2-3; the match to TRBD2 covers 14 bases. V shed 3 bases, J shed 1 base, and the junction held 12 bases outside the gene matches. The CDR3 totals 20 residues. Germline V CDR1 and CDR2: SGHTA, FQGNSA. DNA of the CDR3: TGTGCCAGCAGCTTTATGGGGGGGACTAGCGGGAGCAGAGGCACAGATACGCAGTATTTT. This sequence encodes CASSFMGGTSGSRGTDTQYF. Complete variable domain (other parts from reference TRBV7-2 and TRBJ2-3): GAGVSQSPSNKVTEKGKDVELRCDPISGHTALYWYRQSLGQGLEFLIYFQGNSAPDKSGLPSDRFSAERTGGSVSTLTIQRTQQEDSAVYLCASSFMGGTSGSRGTDTQYFGPGTRLTVL.

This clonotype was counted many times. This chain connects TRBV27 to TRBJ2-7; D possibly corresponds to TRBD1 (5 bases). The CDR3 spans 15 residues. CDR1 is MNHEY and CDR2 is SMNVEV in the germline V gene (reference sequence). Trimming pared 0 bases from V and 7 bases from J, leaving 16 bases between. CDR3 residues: CASSLSEAGPGEQYF. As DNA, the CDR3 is TGTGCCAGCAGTTTATCGGAAGCAGGGCCCGGGGAGCAGTACTTC.

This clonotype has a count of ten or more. The CDR3 reads CASSQVDRGSNQPQHF. For the CDR3, the DNA is TGCGCCAGCAGCCAAGTAGACAGGGGCAGCAATCAGCCCCAGCATTTT. The chain carries TRBV4-1 and TRBJ1-5; 8 bases fit TRBD1. Germline V gene sequence: CDR1 MGHRA, CDR2 YSYEKL. V shed 1 base and J 1 base; nucleotides not matched to a gene: 3. The CDR3 is 16 amino acids.

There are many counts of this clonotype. The CDR3 is CASSFSSTEAFF. CDR3 coding DNA: TGTGCCAGCAGTTTTAGTAGTACTGAAGCTTTCTTT. The chain couples TRBV7-8 to TRBJ1-1, with D hard to call. The CDR3 length is 12 residues. Germline V gene sequence: CDR1 SGHVS, CDR2 FQNEAQ. The V end was cut by 6 bases, the J end by 5 bases, with 10 bases between.